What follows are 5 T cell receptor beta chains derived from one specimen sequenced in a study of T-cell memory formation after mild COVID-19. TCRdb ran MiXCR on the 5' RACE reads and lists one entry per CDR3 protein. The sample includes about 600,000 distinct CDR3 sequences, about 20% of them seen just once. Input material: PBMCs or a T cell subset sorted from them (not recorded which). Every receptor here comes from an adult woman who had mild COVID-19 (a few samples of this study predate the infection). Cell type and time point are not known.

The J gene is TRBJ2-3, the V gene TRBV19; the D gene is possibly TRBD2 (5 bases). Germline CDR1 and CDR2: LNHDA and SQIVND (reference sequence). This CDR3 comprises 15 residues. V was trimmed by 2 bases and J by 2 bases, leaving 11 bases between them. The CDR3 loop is CASSIRLAPTDTQYF. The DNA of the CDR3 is TGTGCCAGTAGTATACGCCTAGCCCCCACAGATACGCAGTATTTT.

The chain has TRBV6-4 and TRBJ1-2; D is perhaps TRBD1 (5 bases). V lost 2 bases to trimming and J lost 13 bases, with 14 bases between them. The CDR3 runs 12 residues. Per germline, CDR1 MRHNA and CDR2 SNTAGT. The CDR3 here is CASSDRGGECTF. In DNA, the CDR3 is TGTGCCAGCAGTGACCGCGGAGGGGAGTGCACCTTC.

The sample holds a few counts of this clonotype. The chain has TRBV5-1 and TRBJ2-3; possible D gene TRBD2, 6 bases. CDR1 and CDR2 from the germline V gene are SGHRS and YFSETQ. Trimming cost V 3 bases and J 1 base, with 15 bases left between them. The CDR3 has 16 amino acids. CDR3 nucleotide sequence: TGCGCCAGCAGCTCGACGACTAGTCCTGGCACAGATACGCAGTATTTT. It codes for CASSSTTSPGTDTQYF.

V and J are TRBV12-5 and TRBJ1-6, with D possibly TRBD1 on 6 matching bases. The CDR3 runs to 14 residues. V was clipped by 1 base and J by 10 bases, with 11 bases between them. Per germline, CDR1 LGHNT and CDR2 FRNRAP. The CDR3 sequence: CASGLAGENSPLHF. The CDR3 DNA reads TGTGCTAGTGGTTTGGCAGGGGAGAACTCACCCCTCCACTTT.

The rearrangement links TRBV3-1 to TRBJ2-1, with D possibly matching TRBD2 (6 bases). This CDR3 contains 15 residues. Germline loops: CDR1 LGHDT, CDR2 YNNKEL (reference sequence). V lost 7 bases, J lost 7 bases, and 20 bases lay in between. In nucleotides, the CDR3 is TGTGCCAGCAAAGCCGTTGGGGGGATCGGGAATGAGCAGTTCTTC. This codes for CASKAVGGIGNEQFF.